This paragraph covers one T cell receptor (beta chain) sequence. The data belong to a study of T cell responses to AZD1222 COVID-19 vaccine. Libraries were prepared by immunoSEQ multiplex PCR; TCRdb keeps only in-frame clonotypes and omits some of them. In the table there are 130,000 or so clones, 65% to 90% of which are singletons. The length of the CDR3 is 19 residues. Germline-derived CDR1 and CDR2 are LNHDA and SQIVND (reference sequence). V shed 0 bases, J shed 8 bases, and the junction held 19 bases outside the gene matches. Sequencing was performed on peripheral blood, taken on day 0 of AZD1222 vaccination. This TCR came from an adult in good health. The gene calls are TRBV19 and TRBJ1-2; 9 bases align to TRBD1. The CDR3 is CASSIETPGTGWTFLGYTF. CDR3 in DNA: TGTGCCAGTAGTATAGAGACCCCCGGGACAGGGTGGACGTTTCTCGGCTACACCTTC.